This T cell receptor (beta chain) came from a study of CD8 T cells in Susac syndrome. The RNA input was about 0.45 to 1 ug, and it was reverse transcribed with random hexamers. TCRdb reprocessed the immunoSEQ multiplex PCR reads with MiXCR, giving one entry per CDR3 protein. The sample lists roughly 190,000 distinct CDR3 sequences; 90% to 95% were seen once. Controls matched for age and sex were healthy donors. The length of the CDR3 is 17 residues. The germline V gene has CDR1 SGHAT and CDR2 FQDESV (reference sequence). V was cut by 4 bases and J by 4 bases, with 20 bases left in between. The specimen sequenced was CD4+ T cells from PBMCs. The chain combines TRBV11-1 with TRBJ2-4; weak D call: TRBD1 (6 bases). The TCR was taken from a human donor in good health. CDR3 in amino acids: CASSYRTGLSGKNIQYF. The CDR3 DNA follows: TGTGCCAGCAGCTACCGTACAGGGCTCTCGGGGAAAAACATTCAGTACTTC.